The 21 T cell receptor beta chains below come from one sample, sequenced in a study of T-cell reconstitution after alpha-beta-depleted transplantation in children. Unique molecular identifiers were used to barcode this TCRbeta library. A single record per CDR3 protein comes from TCRdb applying MiXCR to the PCR reads. The sample holds around 410,000 distinct CDR3 sequences, under 13% seen once. Here the sequenced sample was PBMCs from the stem cell graft donor, taken from the stem cell graft. These receptors came from a human donor who donated a stem cell graft to a child with acute myeloid leukemia.

This clonotype was counted ten times or more. The V gene is TRBV20-1, the J gene TRBJ2-7, with 7 bases lining up with TRBD2. In germline, CDR1 is DFQATT, CDR2 SNEGSKA (reference sequence). The CDR3 sequence is 14 residues long. J gave up 1 base and V 1 base, and 4 bases lay outside the gene matches. In DNA form, the CDR3 reads TGCAGTGCTAGAGTCGCTAGCGGTTCCTACGAGCAGTACTTC. Translation: CSARVASGSYEQYF.

This clonotype was detected only a few times. The V and J genes are TRBV6-2 or TRBV6-3 and TRBJ2-1; 7 bases line up with TRBD2. Germline V gene data show CDR1 as MNHEY and CDR2 as SVGEGT. The junction had 5 bases not matched to a gene; V was cut back by 5 bases and J by 4 bases. This CDR3 comprises 14 residues. The CDR3 here is CASSRAGRYNEQFF. Here the CDR3 DNA reads TGTGCCAGCAGTCGAGCGGGGCGTTACAATGAGCAGTTCTTC.

This chain joins TRBV20-1 and TRBJ2-5, with 8 bases identical to TRBD1. In germline, CDR1 is DFQATT, CDR2 SNEGSKA (reference sequence). CDR3 size: 14 residues. V was pared by 4 bases and J by 5 bases, with 9 bases of the junction left unmatched. The CDR3 DNA is TGCAGTGCTAACCGACAGGGGCTTTTCGAGACCCAGTACTTC. It encodes CSANRQGLFETQYF.

V gene TRBV5-5 combines with J gene TRBJ2-1, with D perhaps TRBD2 (7 bases). The CDR3 runs to 14 residues. The germline CDR1 and CDR2 sequences are SGHKS and YYEKEE (reference sequence). The V end was cut by 1 base, the J end by 7 bases, with 12 bases between. The CDR3 region is CASSLYAGANEQFF. The CDR3 DNA reads TGTGCCAGCAGCTTGTACGCGGGGGCAAATGAGCAGTTCTTC. Looking up the rest from reference TRBV5-5 and TRBJ2-1 gives the full variable domain: DAGVTQSPTHLIKTRGQQVTLRCSPISGHKSVSWYQQVLGQGPQFIFQYYEKEERGRGNFPDRFSARQFPNYSSELNVNALLLGDSALYLCASSLYAGANEQFFGPGTRLTVL.

The rearrangement uses TRBV3-1 and TRBJ1-5; TRBD1 might be the D (5 bases). V was trimmed by 4 bases and J by 0 bases, leaving 13 bases between them. This CDR3 comprises 16 residues. Germline V gene sequence: CDR1 LGHDT, CDR2 YNNKEL (reference sequence). The CDR3 region is CASSPEGFHSNQPQHF. CDR3 bases: TGTGCCAGCAGCCCTGAGGGGTTTCATAGCAATCAGCCCCAGCATTTT.

The sample holds a few counts of this clonotype. The chain has TRBV12-3 or TRBV12-4 and TRBJ2-7, with TRBD2 identical over 13 bases. Losses at the gene ends were 6 bases for V and 6 bases for J; bases not matched to a gene: 14. The CDR3 has 17 residues. CDR3 in DNA: TGTGCCAGCAGCCTGGGACTAGGACTAGCGGGAGATGTCGAGCAGTACTTC. Protein product: CASSLGLGLAGDVEQYF.

This clonotype was counted between two and nine times. In nucleotides, the CDR3 is TGCAGTGCTCCGCGGCAGGGGGCCACCGGGGAGCTGTTTTTT. Its protein is CSAPRQGATGELFF. V usage is TRBV20-1 and J usage is TRBJ2-2; 8 nucleotides agree with TRBD1. The CDR3 totals 14 residues. Germline V gives CDR1 DFQATT, CDR2 SNEGSKA (reference sequence). V was pared by 5 bases and J by 4 bases, with 6 bases of the junction left unmatched.

This clonotype was counted only a few times. This chain uses TRBV5-1 with TRBJ2-6, with D hard to call. From germline, CDR1 is SGHRS and CDR2 YFSETQ. CDR3 length: 18 amino acids. V shed 2 bases and J shed 0 bases, with 15 bases lying between them. The CDR3 DNA reads TGCGCCAGCAGCTTCGCCAGTCAGATTCGCTCTGGGGCCAACGTCCTGACTTTC. Residues: CASSFASQIRSGANVLTF.

In its sample, this clonotype was seen many times. The chain has TRBV6-2 or TRBV6-3 and TRBJ2-1, with 10 bases fitting TRBD2. Germline V gene data show CDR1 as MNHEY and CDR2 as SVGEGT. V was pared by 2 bases and J by 6 bases, with 4 bases of the junction left unmatched. The CDR3 is made up of 15 amino acids. The CDR3, as DNA: TGTGCCAGCAGTTACCTAGCGGGAGCGGTCAATGAGCAGTTCTTC. This translates into CASSYLAGAVNEQFF.

There are a few counts of this clonotype. The chain uses TRBV15 and TRBJ2-2; 7 nucleotides line up with TRBD1. Germline CDR1 LNHNV, CDR2 YYDKDF (reference sequence). J gave up 5 bases and V 5 bases, and 5 bases lay outside the gene matches. This CDR3 has 14 amino acids. For the CDR3, the DNA is TGTGCCACCAGCCGTCAGACAGGGACCGGGGAGCTGTTTTTT. Protein: CATSRQTGTGELFF.

This clonotype was observed a handful of times. The conserved final phenylalanine or tryptophan is absent from the CDR3, which likely points to a read error. No DNA is shown, since the ends of the CDR3 on it are uncertain; the CDR3 is the one TCRdb lists. The chain carries TRBV4-1 and TRBJ2-5; no DNA check was done on the table's D call, TRBD1. Germline CDR1 is MGHRA and CDR2 is YSYEKL. The CDR3 is 12 amino acids in total, end residues counted. The CDR3 here is CASSQDLTPRAV.

This chain links TRBV20-1 with TRBJ1-2; TRBD1 matches at 8 bases. The V gene's germline CDR1 is DFQATT and CDR2 SNEGSKA (reference sequence). V dropped 3 bases and J dropped 2; count of bases not matched to a gene: 8. The CDR3 has 15 amino acids. DNA of the CDR3: TGCAGTGCTAGCACTGGGACAGGTGACAACTATGGCTACACCTTC. Its protein product is CSASTGTGDNYGYTF.

This clonotype was recorded a few times. The chain combines TRBV11-2 with TRBJ2-1; the D is unclear. Germline V lookup: CDR1 SGHAT, CDR2 FQNNGV. The CDR3 runs 15 residues. With 1 base removed from V and 2 bases from J, the gap between germline ends came to 9 bases. This CDR3 reads CASSLGTMAYNEQFF. The CDR3 nucleotides read TGTGCCAGCAGCTTAGGAACCATGGCCTACAATGAGCAGTTCTTC.

This chain connects TRBV6-4 to TRBJ2-3, with TRBD1 matching over 10 bases. V gave up 4 bases and J gave up 2 bases; unmatched junction bases: 3. Germline V gene sequence: CDR1 MRHNA, CDR2 SNTAGT. This CDR3 spans 15 amino acids. The CDR3 sequence: CASSAGTGATDTQYF. The CDR3 bases are TGTGCCAGCAGTGCCGGGACAGGGGCCACAGATACGCAGTATTTT.

This clonotype came up many times. The V gene is TRBV6-5, the J gene TRBJ2-5, with D uncertain. Trimming pared 5 bases from V and 7 bases from J, leaving 8 bases between. The V gene's germline CDR1 is MNHEY and CDR2 SVGAGI. CDR3 length: 11 amino acids. The CDR3 DNA sequence: TGTGCCAGCAGTACCCCCGGGACCCAGTACTTC. Protein product: CASSTPGTQYF.

As to this clonotype: Sequence at one end of the junction differs from germline and may be a read error. The V gene is TRBV30, the J gene TRBJ2-1, with 9 bases lining up with TRBD1. From germline, CDR1 is GTSNPN and CDR2 SVGIG (reference sequence). The CDR3 extends over 16 amino acids. The CDR3 region is CAWRFAGTGTYTEQFF. The CDR3, as DNA: TGTGCCTGGAGATTCGCCGGGACAGGGACCTACACTGAGCAGTTCTTC.

This clonotype has a handful of counts. V gene TRBV15 combines with J gene TRBJ1-2; D possibly corresponds to TRBD1 (6 bases). With 1 base removed from V and 5 bases from J, the gap between germline ends came to 17 bases. The CDR3 length is 16 residues. Germline CDR1 and CDR2: LNHNV and YYDKDF (reference sequence). The DNA for the CDR3 is TGTGCCACCAGCAGAGTCCCGGGGGGGGGCGAATATGGCTACACCTTC. This gives the protein CATSRVPGGGEYGYTF. The variable domain in full, with the rest retrieved from reference TRBV15 and TRBJ1-2, is DAMVIQNPRYQVTQFGKPVTLSCSQTLNHNVMYWYQQKSSQAPKLLFHYYDKDFNNEADTPDNFQSRRPNTSFCFLDIRSPGLGDTAMYLCATSRVPGGGEYGYTFGSGTRLTVV.

The J gene is TRBJ1-1, the V gene TRBV6-2 or TRBV6-3; D is unclear. The CDR3 is 13 amino acids. Trimming removed 0 bases from V and 11 bases from J, with 13 bases in between. The germline V gene has CDR1 MNHEY and CDR2 SVGEGT. The CDR3 loop reads CASSYSSGVGAFF. The CDR3 coding sequence is TGTGCCAGCAGTTACTCGAGTGGGGTCGGGGCTTTCTTT.

The table lists this clonotype with a few counts. The chain joins TRBV5-1 to TRBJ2-1; TRBD2 matches 9 bases. From germline, CDR1 is SGHRS and CDR2 YFSETQ. V lost 2 bases to trimming and J lost 6 bases; unmatched junction nucleotides: 15. The CDR3 is 18 residues long. The CDR3 loop reads CASSFGSGGPLLGNEQFF. In DNA form, the CDR3 reads TGCGCCAGCAGCTTCGGCAGCGGGGGGCCTCTTCTTGGCAATGAGCAGTTCTTC.

The sample holds many counts of this clonotype. The chain recombines TRBV5-5 with TRBJ2-6; D may be TRBD2 (6 bases). The germline CDR1 and CDR2 sequences are SGHKS and YYEKEE (reference sequence). The CDR3 spans 18 residues. V dropped 1 base and J dropped 1 base, with 15 bases sitting between them. The CDR3 region is CASSLYGEVKSGANVLTF. For the CDR3, the DNA is TGTGCCAGCAGCTTGTACGGGGAGGTAAAGTCTGGGGCCAACGTCCTGACTTTC.

The table lists this clonotype with a few counts. The rearrangement joins TRBV29-1 to TRBJ2-1; 12 bases map to TRBD2. J gave up 14 bases and V 3 bases, and 5 bases lay outside the gene matches. Germline V gene data show CDR1 as SQVTM and CDR2 as ANQGSEA. There are 12 residues in the CDR3. In DNA, the CDR3 is TGCAGCGTTGAGGCTAGCGGGGGGGCTGAGTTCTTC. It is translated as CSVEASGGAEFF.